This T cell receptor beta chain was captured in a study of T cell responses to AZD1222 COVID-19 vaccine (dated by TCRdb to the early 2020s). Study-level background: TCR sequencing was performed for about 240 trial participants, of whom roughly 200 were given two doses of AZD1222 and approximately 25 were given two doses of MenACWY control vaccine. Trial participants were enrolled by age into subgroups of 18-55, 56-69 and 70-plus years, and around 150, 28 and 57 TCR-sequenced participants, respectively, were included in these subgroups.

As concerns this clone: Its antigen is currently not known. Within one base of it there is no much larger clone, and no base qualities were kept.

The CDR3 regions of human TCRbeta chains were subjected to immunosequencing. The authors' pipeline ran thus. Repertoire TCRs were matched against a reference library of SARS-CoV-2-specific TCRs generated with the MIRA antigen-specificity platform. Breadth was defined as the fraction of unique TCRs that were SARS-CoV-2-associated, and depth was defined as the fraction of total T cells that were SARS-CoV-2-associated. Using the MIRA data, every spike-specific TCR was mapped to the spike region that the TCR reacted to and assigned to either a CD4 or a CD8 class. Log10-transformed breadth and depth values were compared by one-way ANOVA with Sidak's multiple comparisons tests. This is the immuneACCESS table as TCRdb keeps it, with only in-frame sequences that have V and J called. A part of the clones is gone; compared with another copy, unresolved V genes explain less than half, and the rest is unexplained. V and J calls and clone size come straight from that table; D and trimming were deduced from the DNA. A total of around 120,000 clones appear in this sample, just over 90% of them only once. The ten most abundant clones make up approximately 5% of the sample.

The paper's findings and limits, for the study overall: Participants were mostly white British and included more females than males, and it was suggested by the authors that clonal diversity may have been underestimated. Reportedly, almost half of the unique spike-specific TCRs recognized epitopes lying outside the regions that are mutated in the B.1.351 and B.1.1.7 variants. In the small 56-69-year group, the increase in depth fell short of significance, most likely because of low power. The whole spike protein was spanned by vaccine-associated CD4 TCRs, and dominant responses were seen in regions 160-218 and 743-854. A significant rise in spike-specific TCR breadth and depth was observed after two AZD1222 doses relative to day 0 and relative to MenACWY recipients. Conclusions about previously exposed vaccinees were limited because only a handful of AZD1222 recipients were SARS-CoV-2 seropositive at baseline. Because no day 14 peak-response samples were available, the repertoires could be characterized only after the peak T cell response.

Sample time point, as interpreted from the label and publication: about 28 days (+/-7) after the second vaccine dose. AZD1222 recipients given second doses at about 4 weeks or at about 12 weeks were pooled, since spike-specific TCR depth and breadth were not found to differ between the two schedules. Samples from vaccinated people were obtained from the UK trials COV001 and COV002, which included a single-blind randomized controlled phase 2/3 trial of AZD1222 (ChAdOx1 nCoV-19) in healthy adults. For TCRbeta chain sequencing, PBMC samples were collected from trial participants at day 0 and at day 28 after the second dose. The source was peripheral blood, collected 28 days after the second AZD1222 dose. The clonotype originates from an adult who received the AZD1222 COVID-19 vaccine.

Read as DNA, the sequence is TGTGCCAGCAGCTTAGCACCGGAAATCCAAGAGACCCAGTACTTC. This translates into CASSLAPEIQETQYF. The rearranged segments are TRBV11-1 and TRBJ2-5; the D gene is unclear. The CDR3, cysteine through phenylalanine, is 15 amino acids long. Left in the record is the CDR3 DNA by itself, 45 bases read in frame from the first base. For CDR1 and CDR2, the germline V gene (reference sequence) lists SGHAT and FQDESV. The trim is 0 bases for V and 1 base for J, with a gap of 9 bases between the germline ends.